Shown below are 4 T cell receptor beta chains from a single sample sequenced in a study of blood T cell repertoires in COVID-19. The data were produced by immunoSEQ multiplex PCR, yet TCRdb's version contains in-frame clones alone and is incomplete. This sample yields some 99,000 clones, of which 70% to 90% are seen a single time; more than 3.5% belongs to the top ten. The sample comprised peripheral blood. The source is a human donor with COVID-19, enrolled during active disease. The donor label of this sample is uncertain.

The J gene is TRBJ1-2, the V gene TRBV7-4; D is uncertain. Trimming removed 5 bases from V and 4 bases from J, with 20 bases in between. The CDR3 is made up of 16 amino acids. In germline, CDR1 is SGHVT, CDR2 SQSDAQ. DNA for the CDR3: TGTGCCAGCAGCCCCCCCTTTCCCCCACGAGGCTATGGCTACACCTTC. This gives the protein CASSPPFPPRGYGYTF.

V gene TRBV27 combines with J gene TRBJ2-2; a weak D match, TRBD2 (5 bases). CDR1 is MNHEY, CDR2 SMNVEV, per germline (reference sequence). The CDR3 is 15 residues long. V gave up 2 bases and J gave up 4 bases, with 11 bases separating them. Here the CDR3 DNA reads TGTGCCAGCAGTTTAAATGCCGGGGTCACCGGGGAGCTGTTTTTT. Its translation is CASSLNAGVTGELFF.

The chain recombines TRBV27 with TRBJ1-1, with D tentatively TRBD1 (5 bases). Trimming removed 7 bases from V and 0 bases from J, with 21 bases in between. CDR1 MNHEY and CDR2 SMNVEV come from the germline V gene (reference sequence). CDR3 size: 17 residues. CDR3 sequence reads: CASTPQKGAGMNTEAFF. The CDR3 bases are TGTGCCAGCACCCCACAAAAAGGCGCAGGGATGAACACTGAAGCTTTCTTT.

The J gene is TRBJ2-5, the V gene TRBV3-1 (or the pseudogene TRBV3-2); 7 bases map to TRBD1. This CDR3 is built from 14 residues. The V and J ends lost 4 bases and 6 bases, in that order; junction bases with no gene match: 8. CDR1 and CDR2 from the germline V gene are LGHDT and YNNKEL (reference sequence). The DNA of the CDR3 is TGTGCCAGCAGCCTCCGAAGACAGGGAAAGACCCAGTACTTC. As protein: CASSLRRQGKTQYF.